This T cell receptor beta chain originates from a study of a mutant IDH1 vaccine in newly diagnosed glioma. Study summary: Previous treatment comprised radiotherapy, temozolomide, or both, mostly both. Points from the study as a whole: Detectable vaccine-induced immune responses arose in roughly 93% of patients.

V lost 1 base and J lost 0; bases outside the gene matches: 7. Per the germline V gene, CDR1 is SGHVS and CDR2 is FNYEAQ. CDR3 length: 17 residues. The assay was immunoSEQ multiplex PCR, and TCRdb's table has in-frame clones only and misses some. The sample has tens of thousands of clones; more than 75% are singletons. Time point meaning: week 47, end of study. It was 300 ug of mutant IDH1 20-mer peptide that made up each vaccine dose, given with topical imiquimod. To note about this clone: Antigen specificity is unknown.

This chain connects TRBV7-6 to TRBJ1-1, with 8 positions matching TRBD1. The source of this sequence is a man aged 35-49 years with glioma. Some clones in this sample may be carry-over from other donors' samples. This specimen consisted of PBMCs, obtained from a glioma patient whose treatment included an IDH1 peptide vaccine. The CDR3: CASSLVNRGGMNTEAFF. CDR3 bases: TGTGCCAGCAGCTTAGTTAACAGGGGGGGAATGAACACTGAAGCTTTCTTT.